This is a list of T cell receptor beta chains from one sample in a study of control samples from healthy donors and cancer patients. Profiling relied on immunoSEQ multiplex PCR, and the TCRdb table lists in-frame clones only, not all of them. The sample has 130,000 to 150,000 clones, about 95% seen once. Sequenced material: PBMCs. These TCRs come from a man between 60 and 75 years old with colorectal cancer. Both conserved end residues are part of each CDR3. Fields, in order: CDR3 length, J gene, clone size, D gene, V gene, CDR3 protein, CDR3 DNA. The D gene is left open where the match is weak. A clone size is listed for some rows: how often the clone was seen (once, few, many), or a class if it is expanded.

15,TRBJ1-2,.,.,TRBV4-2,CASSQARGANYGYTF,TGTGCCAGCAGCCAGGCCCGTGGAGCTAACTATGGCTACACCTTC
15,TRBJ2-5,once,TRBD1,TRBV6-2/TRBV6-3,CASSRFGTEAETQYF,TGTGCCAGCAGCCGATTCGGGACAGAGGCAGAGACCCAGTACTTC
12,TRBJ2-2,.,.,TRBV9,CASSVAAGELFF,TGTGCCAGCAGCGTAGCGGCTGGCGAGCTGTTTTTT
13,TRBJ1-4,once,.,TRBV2,CASIPGGYEKLFF,TGTGCCAGCATCCCCGGGGGTTACGAAAAACTGTTTTTT
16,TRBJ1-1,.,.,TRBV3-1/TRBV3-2,CASSQEGTRVNTEAFF,TGTGCCAGCAGCCAAGAAGGAACCAGGGTGAACACTGAAGCTTTCTTT
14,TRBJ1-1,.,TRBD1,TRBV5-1,CASSPGNRGTEAFF,TGCGCCAGCAGCCCAGGAAACAGGGGCACTGAAGCTTTCTTT
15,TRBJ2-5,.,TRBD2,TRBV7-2,CASSSLAGGQETQYF,TGTGCCAGCAGCTCTCTAGCGGGGGGTCAAGAGACCCAGTACTTC
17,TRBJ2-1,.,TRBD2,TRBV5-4,CASSWGRRGGAYNEQFF,TGTGCCAGCAGCTGGGGGCGGCGGGGGGGCGCCTACAATGAGCAGTTCTTC
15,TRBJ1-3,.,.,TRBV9,CASSPRGLSGNTIYF,TGTGCCAGCAGCCCTCGGGGGCTCTCTGGAAACACCATATATTTT
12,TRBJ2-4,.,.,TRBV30,CAWREAKNIQYF,TGTGCCTGGAGAGAGGCCAAAAACATTCAGTACTTC
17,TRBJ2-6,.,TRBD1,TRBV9,CASSVSGTASGANVLTF,TGTGCCAGCAGCGTATCCGGGACAGCTTCTGGGGCCAACGTCCTGACTTTC
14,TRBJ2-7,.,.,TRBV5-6,CASSLGTGQDEQYF,TGTGCCAGCAGCTTGGGGACCGGGCAAGACGAGCAGTACTTC
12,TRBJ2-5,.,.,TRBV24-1,CATSAPDGTQYF,TGTGCCACCAGTGCGCCCGACGGGACCCAGTACTTC
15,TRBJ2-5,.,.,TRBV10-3,CAISEGGADGETQYF,TGTGCCATCAGTGAGGGGGGGGCCGATGGAGAGACCCAGTACTTC
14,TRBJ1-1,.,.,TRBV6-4,CASSVESGFTEAFF,TGTGCCAGCAGTGTTGAATCGGGGTTCACTGAAGCTTTCTTT
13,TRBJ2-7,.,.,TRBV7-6,CASSLGLLGEQYF,TGTGCCAGCAGCTTAGGCCTCTTAGGCGAGCAGTACTTC
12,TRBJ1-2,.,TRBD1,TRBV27,CASSSGGGGYTF,TGTGCCAGCAGTTCAGGGGGAGGAGGCTACACCTTC
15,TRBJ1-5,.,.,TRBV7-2,CASSLVGGSNQPQHF,TGTGCCAGCAGCTTAGTGGGGGGGAGCAATCAGCCCCAGCATTTT
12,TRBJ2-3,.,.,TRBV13,CASRPLVDTQYF,TGTGCCAGCAGACCACTAGTAGATACGCAGTATTTT
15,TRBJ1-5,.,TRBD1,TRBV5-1,CASSLQGGEGQPQHF,TGCGCCAGCAGCTTGCAAGGGGGCGAAGGTCAGCCCCAGCATTTT
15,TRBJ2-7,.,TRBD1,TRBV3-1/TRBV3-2,CASSQTGTGTYEQYF,TGTGCCAGCAGCCAAACCGGGACAGGGACCTACGAGCAGTACTTC